The 15 T cell receptor beta chains given below trace back to one sample, sequenced in a study of blood T cells in healthy people across ages (dated by TCRdb to 2013 to 2016). The library was produced with 5' RACE. Sequencing instrument: Illumina HiSeq 2500. A second PCR of about 6 to 11 cycles was performed with a sample-barcoded 5' primer and a J-beta primer mix. The public sequencing data were trimmed at Q25 with fastp and processed into clonotypes with MiXCR by TCRdb, which kept only in-frame beta chains. For every CDR3 protein sequence, its rows merge into one entry that carries the most common genes and DNA. This sample has 1.5 million to 2 million distinct CDR3 sequences in its table, and 28% of those were observed once. The ten largest account for 7.7% of the sample. Sequencing was done on a sample of blood. The receptors stem from a woman in her 30s in good health.

About this clonotype: A read error is possible here, since a much larger clone lies one base away. This chain joins TRBV3-1 and TRBJ2-4; 11 bases align to TRBD2. The V gene's germline CDR1 is LGHDT and CDR2 YNNKEL (reference sequence). Trimming at V came to 4 bases and at J to 13 bases, leaving 18 bases not matched to a gene. There are 17 residues in the CDR3. The CDR3 spells CASSRLTSGKSYNEQYF. DNA for the CDR3: TGTGCCAGCAGCCGCTTGACTAGCGGGAAATCCTACAATGAGCAGTACTTC.

This clonotype was recorded at least ten times. This chain joins TRBV24-1 and TRBJ2-1, with D possibly TRBD1 on 6 matching bases. Trimming removed 4 bases from V and 0 bases from J, with 9 bases in between. The CDR3 runs 15 residues. The germline CDR1 and CDR2 sequences are KGHDR and SFDVKD. CDR3 in amino acids: CATSETGSSYNEQFF. The CDR3, as DNA: TGTGCCACCAGTGAGACAGGCAGCTCCTACAATGAGCAGTTCTTC.

The sample holds many counts of this clonotype. The J gene is TRBJ2-7, the V gene TRBV29-1; no reliable D call. V was trimmed by 6 bases and J by 0 bases, leaving 12 bases between them. This CDR3 spans 13 amino acids. Germline V gene data show CDR1 as SQVTM and CDR2 as ANQGSEA. CDR3 sequence reads: CSVVGILSYEQYF. The DNA of the CDR3 is TGCAGCGTGGTGGGGATCCTCTCCTACGAGCAGTACTTC.

The V gene is TRBV20-1, the J gene TRBJ1-1; no reliable D call. CDR1 and CDR2 from the germline V gene are DFQATT and SNEGSKA (reference sequence). Trimming cost V 3 bases and J 5 bases, with 16 bases left between them. The CDR3 has 14 residues. CDR3 coding DNA: TGCAGTGCTAGTTATAACGAGGGCTGGACTGAAGCTTTCTTT. This translates into CSASYNEGWTEAFF.

As to this clonotype: Since a much larger clone is just one base distant, this may be a read error. This chain uses TRBV7-2 with TRBJ2-5, with 10 bases matching TRBD2. This CDR3 has 16 residues. Trimming at V came to 5 bases and at J to 8 bases, leaving 14 bases not matched to a gene. Per germline, CDR1 SGHTA and CDR2 FQGNSA. CDR3 DNA: TGTGCCAGCAGCGCCACTTGGAGGAGCGGGAGGGCTACCCAGTACTTC. Its translation: CASSATWRSGRATQYF.

V and J are TRBV20-1 and TRBJ2-1, with 16 bases fitting TRBD2. V was clipped by 6 bases and J by 6 bases; unmatched bases: 11. CDR1 and CDR2 (germline): DFQATT, SNEGSKA (reference sequence). The CDR3 sequence is 17 residues long. The CDR3 DNA reads as TGCAGTGCCACCCCGGGGACTAGCGGGAGGGCCTTCAATGAGCAGTTCTTC. It translates to CSATPGTSGRAFNEQFF.

V gene TRBV11-2 combines with J gene TRBJ2-7; a possible D gene is TRBD1 (5 bases). Germline V CDR1 and CDR2: SGHAT, FQNNGV. CDR3 length equals 16 residues. Trimming left V 4 bases short and J 4 bases short, with 20 bases between. The CDR3 nucleotides read TGTGCCAGCAGCTCAGTAAGGGGATCCCAATTTTACGAGCAGTACTTC. Its protein is CASSSVRGSQFYEQYF. Filled out from reference TRBV11-2 and TRBJ2-7, the complete variable domain reads EAGVAQSPRYKIIEKRQSVAFWCNPISGHATLYWYQQILGQGPKLLIQFQNNGVVDDSQLPKDRFSAERLKGVDSTLKIQPAKLEDSAVYLCASSSVRGSQFYEQYFGPGTRLTVT.

The sample holds many counts of this clonotype. For the CDR3, the DNA is TGCAGTGCCGGGGAGAAGGAAAAACTGTTTTTT. Translation: CSAGEKEKLFF. This chain connects TRBV20-1 to TRBJ1-4, with D unclear. Germline V gene sequence: CDR1 DFQATT, CDR2 SNEGSKA (reference sequence). V was trimmed by 6 bases and J by 8 bases, leaving 10 bases between them. The CDR3 has 11 residues.

This clonotype was seen a handful of times. The rearrangement joins TRBV7-6 to TRBJ1-5; D possibly corresponds to TRBD1 (5 bases). V lost 2 bases, J lost 3 bases, and 11 bases lay in between. There are 15 residues in the CDR3. Germline CDR1 is SGHVS and CDR2 is FNYEAQ. In nucleotides, the CDR3 is TGTGCCAGCAGCTTAAGTTCAGGGATCAATCAGCCCCAGCATTTT. This gives the protein CASSLSSGINQPQHF.

This chain links TRBV5-1 with TRBJ2-1, with TRBD1 matching over 8 bases. Trimming at V came to 2 bases and at J to 7 bases, leaving 14 bases not matched to a gene. The CDR3 consists of 17 residues. Germline CDR1 SGHRS, CDR2 YFSETQ. For the CDR3, the DNA is TGCGCCAGCAGCTTATGGACAGGGAGGCACCTACCAAATGAGCAGTTCTTC. Translating it yields CASSLWTGRHLPNEQFF.

The V and J genes are TRBV20-1 and TRBJ2-2; 10 bases agree with TRBD2. The germline V gene encodes CDR1 DFQATT and CDR2 SNEGSKA (reference sequence). The CDR3 is 16 residues long. Germline trimming cut 6 bases from V and 5 bases from J; bases unmatched to any gene: 12. The CDR3 region is CSARAGGPPKTGELFF. The DNA of the CDR3 is TGCAGTGCCCGAGCGGGAGGGCCCCCTAAGACCGGGGAGCTGTTTTTT.

This clonotype was seen ten or more times. The chain combines TRBV29-1 with TRBJ2-7; 9 bases fit TRBD2. J lost 3 bases, V lost 2 bases, and 2 bases had no gene match. Germline V lookup: CDR1 SQVTM, CDR2 ANQGSEA. This CDR3 comprises 13 residues. Written as DNA, the CDR3 is TGCAGCGTTGAACTAGCGGGGCTCTACGAGCAGTACTTC. Translation: CSVELAGLYEQYF.

This clonotype was found a few times. Sequence at one end of the junction differs from germline and may be a read error. The CDR3 loop is CACSQGEGWNEQFF. As DNA, the CDR3 is TGCGCCTGCAGCCAGGGAGAAGGATGGAATGAGCAGTTCTTC. This rearrangement joins TRBV4-3 to TRBJ2-1; possibly TRBD1 or TRBD2 for D (5 bases each). Germline values: CDR1 LGHNA, CDR2 YSLEER. This CDR3 comprises 14 residues.

With regard to this clonotype: A clone one base away is much larger, so this may be a read error. The chain links TRBV29-1 to TRBJ2-4; D is uncertain. Germline V CDR1 and CDR2: SQVTM, ANQGSEA. V lost 7 bases, J lost 0 bases, and 16 bases lay in between. The CDR3 contains 15 residues. DNA of the CDR3: TGCAGCGCTGGAGACACAATTCTAGCCAAAAACATTCAGTACTTC. Translated: CSAGDTILAKNIQYF.

The V call is TRBV7-8, the J call TRBJ2-2; 12 bases match TRBD2. V shed 7 bases, J shed 0 bases, and the junction held 12 bases outside the gene matches. In germline, CDR1 is SGHVS, CDR2 FQNEAQ. The CDR3 is 19 amino acids. The CDR3 is CASTVTSGSTSTNTGELFF. CDR3 sequence (DNA): TGTGCCAGCACCGTGACTAGCGGGAGTACGAGTACGAACACCGGGGAGCTGTTTTTT.